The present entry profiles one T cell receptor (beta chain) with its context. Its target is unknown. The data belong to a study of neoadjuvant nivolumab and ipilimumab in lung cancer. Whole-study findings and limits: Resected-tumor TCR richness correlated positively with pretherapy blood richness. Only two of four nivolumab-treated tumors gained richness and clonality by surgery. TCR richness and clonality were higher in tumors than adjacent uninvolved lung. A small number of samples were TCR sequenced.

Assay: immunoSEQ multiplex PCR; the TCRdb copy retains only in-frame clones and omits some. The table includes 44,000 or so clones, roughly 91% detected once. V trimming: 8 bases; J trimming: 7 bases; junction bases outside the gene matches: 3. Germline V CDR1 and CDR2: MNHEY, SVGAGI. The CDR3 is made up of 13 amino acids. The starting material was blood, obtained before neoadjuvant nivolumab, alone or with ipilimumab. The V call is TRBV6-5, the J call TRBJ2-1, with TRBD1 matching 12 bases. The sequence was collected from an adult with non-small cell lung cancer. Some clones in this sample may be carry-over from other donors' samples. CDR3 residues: CASRDRGLNEQFF. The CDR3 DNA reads TGTGCCAGCCGGGACAGGGGGCTGAATGAGCAGTTCTTC.